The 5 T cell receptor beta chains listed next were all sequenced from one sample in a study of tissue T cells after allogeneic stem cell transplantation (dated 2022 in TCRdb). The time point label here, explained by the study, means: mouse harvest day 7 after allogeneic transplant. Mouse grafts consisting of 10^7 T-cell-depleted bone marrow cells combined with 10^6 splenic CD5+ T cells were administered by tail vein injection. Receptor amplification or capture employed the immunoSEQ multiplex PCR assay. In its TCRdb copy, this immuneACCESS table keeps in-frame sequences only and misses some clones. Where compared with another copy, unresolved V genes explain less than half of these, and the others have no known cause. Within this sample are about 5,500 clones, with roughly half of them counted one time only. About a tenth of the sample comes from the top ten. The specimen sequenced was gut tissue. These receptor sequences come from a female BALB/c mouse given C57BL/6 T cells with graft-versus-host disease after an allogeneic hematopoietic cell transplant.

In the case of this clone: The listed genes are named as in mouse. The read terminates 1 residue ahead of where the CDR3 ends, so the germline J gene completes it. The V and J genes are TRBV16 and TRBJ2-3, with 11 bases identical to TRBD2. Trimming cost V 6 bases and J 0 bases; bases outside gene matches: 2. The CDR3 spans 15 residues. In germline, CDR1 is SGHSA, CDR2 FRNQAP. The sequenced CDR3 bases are TGTGCAAGCAGGGGACTGGGGGCTAGTGCAGAAACGCTGTAT. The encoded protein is CASRGLGASAETLY. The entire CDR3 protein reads CASRGLGASAETLYF.

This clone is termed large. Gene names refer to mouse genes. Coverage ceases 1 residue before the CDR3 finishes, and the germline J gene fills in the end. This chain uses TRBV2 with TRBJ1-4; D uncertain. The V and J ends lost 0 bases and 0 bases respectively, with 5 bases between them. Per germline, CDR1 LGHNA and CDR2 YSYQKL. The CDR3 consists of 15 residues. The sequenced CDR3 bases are TGTGCCAGCAGCCAAGACCCGGTTTCCAACGAAAGATTATTT. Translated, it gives CASSQDPVSNERLF. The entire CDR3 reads CASSQDPVSNERLFF.

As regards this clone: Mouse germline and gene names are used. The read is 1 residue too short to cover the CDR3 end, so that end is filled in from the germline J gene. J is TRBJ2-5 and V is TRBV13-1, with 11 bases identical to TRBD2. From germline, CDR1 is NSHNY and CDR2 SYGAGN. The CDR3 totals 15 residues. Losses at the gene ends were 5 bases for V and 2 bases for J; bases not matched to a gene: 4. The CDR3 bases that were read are TGTGCCAGCAGGCCGGACTGGGGGGCCCAAGACACCCAGTAC. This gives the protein CASRPDWGAQDTQY. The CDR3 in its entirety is CASRPDWGAQDTQYF.

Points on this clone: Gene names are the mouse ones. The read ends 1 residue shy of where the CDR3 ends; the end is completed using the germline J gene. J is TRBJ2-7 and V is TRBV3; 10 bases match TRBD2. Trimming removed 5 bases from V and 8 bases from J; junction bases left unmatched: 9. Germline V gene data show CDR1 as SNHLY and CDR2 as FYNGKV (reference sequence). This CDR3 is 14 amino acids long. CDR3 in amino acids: CASSPRLGGLKQYF. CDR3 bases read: TGTGCCAGCAGCCCCCGACTGGGGGGACTTAAACAGTAC.

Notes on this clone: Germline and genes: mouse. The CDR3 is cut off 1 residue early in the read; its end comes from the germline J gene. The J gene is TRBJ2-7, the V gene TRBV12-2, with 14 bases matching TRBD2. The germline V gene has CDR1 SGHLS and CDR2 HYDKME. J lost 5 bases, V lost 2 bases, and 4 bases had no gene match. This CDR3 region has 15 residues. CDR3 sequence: CASSPRDWGGDEQYF. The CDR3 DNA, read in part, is TGTGCCAGCTCTCCACGGGACTGGGGGGGCGATGAACAGTAC.